This T cell receptor beta chain was sequenced in a study of T-cell reconstitution after alpha-beta-depleted transplantation in children. Germline CDR1 GTSNPN, CDR2 SVGIG (reference sequence). The CDR3 runs 14 residues. V gave up 4 bases and J gave up 7 bases, with 18 bases separating them. Unique molecular identifiers tagged the TCRbeta library. TCRdb called the PCR reads again in MiXCR, with one record for every CDR3 protein. The sample holds about 580,000 distinct CDR3 sequences, around 23% seen once. The TCR comes from a boy under two years old who had a stem cell transplant for acute myeloid leukemia, so the T cells may come from the graft donor. The rearrangement links TRBV30 to TRBJ2-3, with D perhaps TRBD1 (5 bases). The material was PBMCs, mostly from graft donor cells, obtained 360 days after TCRalphabeta/CD19-depleted stem cell transplant. This CDR3 is CAWTTGQGLNTQYF. The DNA for the CDR3 is TGTGCCTGGACCACCGGGCAGGGTCTTAATACGCAGTATTTT.